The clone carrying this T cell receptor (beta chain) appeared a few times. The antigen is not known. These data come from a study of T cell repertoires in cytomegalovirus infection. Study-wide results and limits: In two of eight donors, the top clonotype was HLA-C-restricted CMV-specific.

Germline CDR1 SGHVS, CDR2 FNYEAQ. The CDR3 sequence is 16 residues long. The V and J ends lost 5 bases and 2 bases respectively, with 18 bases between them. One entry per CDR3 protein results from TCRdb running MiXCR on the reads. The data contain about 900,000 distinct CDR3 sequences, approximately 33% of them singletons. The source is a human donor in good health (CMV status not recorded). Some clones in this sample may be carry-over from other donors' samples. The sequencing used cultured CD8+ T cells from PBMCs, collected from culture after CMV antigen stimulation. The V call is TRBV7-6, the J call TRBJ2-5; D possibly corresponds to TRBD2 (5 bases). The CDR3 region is CASSTKDLARQETQYF. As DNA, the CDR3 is TGTGCCAGCAGCACGAAGGACTTGGCCCGTCAAGAGACCCAGTACTTC. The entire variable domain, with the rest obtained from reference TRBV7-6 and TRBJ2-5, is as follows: GAGVSQSPRYKVTKRGQDVALRCDPISGHVSLYWYRQALGQGPEFLTYFNYEAQQDKSGLPNDRFSAERPEGSISTLTIQRTEQRDSAMYRCASSTKDLARQETQYFGPGTRLLVL.